One T cell receptor (beta chain) is described in this entry. Methods used by the authors: Reference gene primer amplification gave estimated nucleated cell counts. Produced via immunoSEQ multiplex PCR; TCRdb's table is partial and in-frame only. V, J and clone size derive from that table, while D and trimming were established from the DNA sequence. The sample carries about 78,000 clones, around nine tenths recorded once. This sample was taken from a study of blood T cell repertoires in COVID-19. Study-wide context: Samples taken during acute and convalescent COVID-19 were collected in the United States, Italy and Spain. T cells, B-cell-depleted T cells, or PBMCs supplied cDNA or gDNA.

J gave up 8 bases and V 5 bases, and 10 bases lay outside the gene matches. Germline assignment: CDR1 LGHDT and CDR2 YNNKEL (reference sequence). The CDR3 has 15 amino acids. Sequenced sample: peripheral blood. This chain uses TRBV3-1 (or the pseudogene TRBV3-2) with TRBJ2-1; 9 nucleotides align to TRBD1. The TCR sequence derives from an elderly woman with acute or convalescent COVID-19. The CDR3 protein is CASSAPGQGRYEQFF. CDR3 coding DNA: TGTGCCAGCAGCGCTCCGGGACAGGGCCGCTATGAGCAGTTCTTC.